Listed below are T cell receptor beta chains from one sample, sequenced in a study of cytomegalovirus exposure and HLA in healthy donors. Repertoires were generated with immunoSEQ multiplex PCR, while TCRdb's copy carries only in-frame clones and drops some. The sample yields approximately 100,000 clones, roughly 88% seen once. Sequencing was done on a sample of PBMCs. The receptors stem from a woman in her late teens or twenties in good health and CMV-seronegative. Both conserved end residues are part of each CDR3. The order of the fields is D gene, J gene, V gene, clone size, CDR3 DNA, CDR3 protein. A D gene is named only where the DNA matches it firmly. Size is omitted from some rows. Given values are once, few, many or a class for expanded clones.

>TRBD1|TRBJ1-2|TRBV19|once
TGTGCCAGTAGTATTGAGGGACAGGGGGCACCAATCTATGGCTACACCTTC
CASSIEGQGAPIYGYTF
>TRBD2|TRBJ2-1|TRBV4-3|NA
TGCGCCAGCAGCCAAGACGGAAACGTAGGAGCGGGAGGGTCCTACAATGAGCAGTTCTTC
CASSQDGNVGAGGSYNEQFF
>NA|TRBJ2-7|TRBV11-2|NA
TGTGCCAGCAGCTTAGAGGCCGCGGACGAGCAGTACTTC
CASSLEAADEQYF
>NA|TRBJ2-7|TRBV10-1|NA
TGCGCCACGGTAGGAGAAACTAGCTCCTACGAGCAGTACTTC
CATVGETSSYEQYF
>NA|TRBJ2-2|TRBV29-1|few
TGCAGCGTTGACAGGGGGAACACCGGGGAGCTGTTTTTT
CSVDRGNTGELFF
>TRBD1|TRBJ1-2|TRBV30|NA
TGTGCCTGGAGTGGCCCCCGAACCGGGACAGCTATTAACTATGGCTACACCTTC
CAWSGPRTGTAINYGYTF
>NA|TRBJ1-1|TRBV27|NA
TGTGCCAGCAGTTTAGGGCCGATGAACACTGAAGCTTTCTTT
CASSLGPMNTEAFF
>TRBD2|TRBJ2-7|TRBV2|NA
TGTGCCAGCAGTCGACTAGCGGGAGATCACCAGTACTTC
CASSRLAGDHQYF
>NA|TRBJ2-2|TRBV7-2|NA
TGTGCCAGCAGCTTAATGAGGGGGAGTTGGAACACCGGGGAGCTGTTTTTT
CASSLMRGSWNTGELFF
>NA|TRBJ2-3|TRBV9|few
TGTGCCAGCAGCCGTGTACTAGTGGGGTCAGATACGCAGTATTTT
CASSRVLVGSDTQYF
>NA|TRBJ2-2|TRBV9|few
TGTGCCAGCAGCGTAGTACAGAGCACCGGGGAGCTGTTTTTT
CASSVVQSTGELFF
>NA|TRBJ2-4|TRBV30|NA
TGTGCCTGGAGTAATCGGGAGAACAAAGCCAAAAACATTCAGTACTTC
CAWSNRENKAKNIQYF
>TRBD1|TRBJ1-5|TRBV19|NA
TGTGCCAGTAGTATTGGACAGGGCAATCAGCCCCAGCATTTT
CASSIGQGNQPQHF
>TRBD2|TRBJ2-2|TRBV4-3|NA
TGCGCCAGCAGCCAAGATCGCACTAGCGCTTACACCGGGGAGCTGTTTTTT
CASSQDRTSAYTGELFF
>NA|TRBJ1-2|TRBV29-1|NA
TGCAGCGTTGAGGTGGTAGCTAACTATGGCTACACCTTC
CSVEVVANYGYTF
>NA|TRBJ1-3|TRBV18|once
TGTGCCAGCTCACATCCTGAGACAGCGAGCTCTGGAAACACCATATATTTT
CASSHPETASSGNTIYF
>NA|TRBJ2-1|TRBV4-3|few
TGCGCCAGCAGCCAAGATCGGCGGAACAATGAGCAGTTCTTC
CASSQDRRNNEQFF